This T cell receptor (beta chain) was retrieved from a study of T cell repertoires in cytomegalovirus infection. TCRdb ran MiXCR on the reads and lists one entry per CDR3 protein. The table records about 500,000 distinct CDR3 sequences, 25% to 35% of them present only once. Notes on this clonotype: Its antigen is as yet unknown.

The CDR3 contains 15 residues. V was trimmed by 5 bases and J by 3 bases, leaving 14 bases between them. Germline values: CDR1 LNHDA, CDR2 SQIVND (reference sequence). V is TRBV19 and J is TRBJ2-1; the D call may be TRBD1 or TRBD2 (5 bases each). Specimen: cultured PBMCs, collected from culture after CMV antigen stimulation. The receptor comes from a human donor in good health (CMV status not recorded). Some clones in this sample may be carry-over from other donors' samples. The CDR3 DNA reads as TGTGCCAGTAGTCGGGGCGGTCCTGTCTACAATGAGCAGTTCTTC. Translated, it gives CASSRGGPVYNEQFF.